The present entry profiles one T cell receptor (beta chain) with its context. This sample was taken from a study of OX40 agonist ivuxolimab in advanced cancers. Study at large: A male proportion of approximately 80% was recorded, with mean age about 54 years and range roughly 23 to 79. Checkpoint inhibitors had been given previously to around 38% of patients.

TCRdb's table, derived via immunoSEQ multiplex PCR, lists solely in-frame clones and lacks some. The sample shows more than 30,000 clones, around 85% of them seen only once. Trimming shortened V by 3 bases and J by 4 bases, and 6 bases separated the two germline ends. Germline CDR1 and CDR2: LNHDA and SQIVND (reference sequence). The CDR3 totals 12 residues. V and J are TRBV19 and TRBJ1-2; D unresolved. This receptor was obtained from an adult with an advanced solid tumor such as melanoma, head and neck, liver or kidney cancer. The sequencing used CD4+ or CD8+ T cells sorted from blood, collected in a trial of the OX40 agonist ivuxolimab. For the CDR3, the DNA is TGTGCCAGTAGTATGTATCCCTATGGCTACACCTTC. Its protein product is CASSMYPYGYTF.